Following are 15 T cell receptor beta chains from one sample sequenced in a study of chemoradiotherapy in HPV16-positive cancers. TCRdb keeps only in-frame clones here, not all; method: immunoSEQ multiplex PCR. This table holds about 16,000 clones, approximately 70% found once. Source: tumor tissue, taken from a patient who underwent chemoradiotherapy. Every receptor here comes from a human donor with HPV-associated anogenital cancer.

The V call is TRBV5-1, the J call TRBJ2-2, with TRBD1 matching over 8 bases. Germline-derived CDR1 and CDR2 are SGHRS and YFSETQ. V trimming: 3 bases; J trimming: 7 bases; junction bases outside the gene matches: 11. CDR3 size: 16 residues. The CDR3 sequence: CASSSTSDRGGGELFF. DNA for the CDR3: TGCGCCAGCAGCTCCACTTCCGACAGGGGAGGCGGGGAGCTGTTTTTT.

V and J are TRBV30 and TRBJ2-7; D is perhaps TRBD1 (5 bases). This CDR3 has 12 residues. CDR1 is GTSNPN, CDR2 SVGIG, per germline (reference sequence). Trimming removed 4 bases from V and 7 bases from J, with 14 bases in between. The chain's CDR3 is CAWIQSGWEQYF. CDR3 sequence (DNA): TGTGCCTGGATCCAATCAGGGTGGGAGCAGTACTTC.

This chain uses TRBV4-2 with TRBJ2-6, with D possibly TRBD2 on 6 matching bases. Germline V gives CDR1 LGHNA, CDR2 YNFKEQ. This CDR3 has 19 amino acids. Trimming removed 4 bases from V and 0 bases from J, with 19 bases in between. In DNA, the CDR3 is TGTGCCAGCAGCCCTAGTTTAGCGGACACGATCTCTGGGGCCAACGTCCTGACTTTC. As protein: CASSPSLADTISGANVLTF.

V and J are TRBV28 and TRBJ1-4, with D possibly being TRBD1 (5 bases). The germline V gene has CDR1 MDHEN and CDR2 SYDVKM. This CDR3 spans 14 amino acids. Trimming removed 3 bases at V and 8 bases at J, with 13 bases between. CDR3 protein: CASSLVTVGEKLFF. The CDR3 nucleotides are TGTGCCAGCAGTTTGGTGACAGTGGGGGAAAAACTGTTTTTT.

The CDR3 is CASSVSRGPYEQYF. For the CDR3, the DNA is TGTGCCAGCAGTGTTTCAAGGGGACCCTACGAGCAGTACTTC. The gene calls are TRBV6-1 and TRBJ2-7; TRBD1 or TRBD2 may be the D gene (5 bases each). Trimming cost V 4 bases and J 2 bases, with 12 bases left between them. Germline CDR1 is MNHNS and CDR2 is SASEGT. This CDR3 is built from 14 residues.

Sample share makes this clone medium-sized (0.01 to 0.1%). V gene TRBV4-1 combines with J gene TRBJ1-6, with TRBD1 as a possible D gene (5 bases). The germline CDR1 and CDR2 sequences are MGHRA and YSYEKL. V dropped 1 base and J dropped 2 bases, with 9 bases sitting between them. The CDR3 is made up of 16 amino acids. Here the CDR3 reads CASSQVGGTYNSPLHF. The CDR3 DNA is TGCGCCAGCAGCCAAGTGGGGGGGACCTATAATTCACCCCTCCACTTT.

The chain employs TRBV5-6 and TRBJ2-3, with a possible D match to TRBD2 (5 bases). Trimming removed 1 base from V and 5 bases from J, with 8 bases in between. Germline V gene data show CDR1 as SGHDT and CDR2 as YYEEEE. The CDR3 length is 13 residues. CDR3 loop: CASSLRGEDTQYF. CDR3 bases: TGTGCCAGCAGCTTGCGGGGTGAAGATACGCAGTATTTT.

This chain connects TRBV5-1 to TRBJ2-2; no clear D gene. The CDR3 length is 14 residues. Trimming left V 3 bases short and J 4 bases short, with 10 bases between. The germline CDR1 and CDR2 sequences are SGHRS and YFSETQ. Written as DNA, the CDR3 is TGCGCCAGCAGCTGGGCATCAGCCACCGGGGAGCTGTTTTTT. Its translation: CASSWASATGELFF.

The rearrangement uses TRBV7-3 and TRBJ2-1, with a possible D match to TRBD2 (7 bases). The V and J ends lost 4 bases and 1 base respectively, with 11 bases between them. The CDR3 is 15 amino acids. From germline, CDR1 is SGHTA and CDR2 FQGTGA. In DNA, the CDR3 is TGTGCCAGCAGCTGGGGGGGCCGGTCCTACAATGAGCAGTTCTTC. Protein sequence: CASSWGGRSYNEQFF.

The gene calls are TRBV7-9 and TRBJ2-3, with 7 nucleotides matching TRBD1. Germline V gene sequence: CDR1 SEHNR, CDR2 FQNEAQ (reference sequence). CDR3 length equals 14 residues. The ends lost 7 bases at V and 1 base at J; junction bases unmatched: 5. CDR3 amino acids: CASTSTGGTDTQYF. CDR3 sequence (DNA): TGTGCCAGCACCTCAACAGGGGGCACAGATACGCAGTATTTT.

This clone was picked up one time. The chain links TRBV6-6 to TRBJ2-1; D might be TRBD2 (5 bases). V gave up 4 bases and J gave up 0 bases, with 10 bases separating them. The CDR3 covers 15 residues. The germline CDR1 and CDR2 sequences are MNHNY and SVGAGI (reference sequence). CDR3 residues: CASSLEAGSYNEQFF. CDR3 in DNA: TGTGCCAGCAGTTTAGAGGCGGGCTCCTACAATGAGCAGTTCTTC.

The V and J genes are TRBV6-1 and TRBJ1-5; D unclear. CDR1 and CDR2 (germline): MNHNS, SASEGT. This CDR3 is built from 20 residues. V dropped 1 base and J dropped 0 bases, with 22 bases sitting between them. Written as DNA, the CDR3 is TGTGCCAGCAGTGAAGTTGGACGGTTCGACCGAAGGATTAGCAATCAGCCCCAGCATTTT. Amino acid sequence: CASSEVGRFDRRISNQPQHF.

The chain uses TRBV9 and TRBJ2-7; tentatively, D is TRBD2 (6 bases). The CDR3 totals 14 residues. Germline V gene data show CDR1 as SGDLS and CDR2 as YYNGEE. The V end lost 0 bases, the J end lost 2 bases, and 9 bases lay between the germline ends. CDR3 protein: CASSVEEGTYEQYF. The CDR3 nucleotides are TGTGCCAGCAGCGTAGAGGAGGGGACCTACGAGCAGTACTTC.

The genes are TRBV6-5 and TRBJ1-1; D gene uncertain. The CDR3 contains 14 residues. Germline V CDR1 and CDR2: MNHEY, SVGAGI. V was trimmed by 4 bases and J by 4 bases, leaving 13 bases between them. CDR3 coding DNA: TGTGCCAGCAGTTTAACGGGCACGGGCACTGAAGCTTTCTTT. Amino acids: CASSLTGTGTEAFF.

The chain joins TRBV6-1 to TRBJ1-1; TRBD1 matches 8 bases. After removal of 8 bases from V and 5 bases from J, the junction contained 10 bases not matched to a gene. The CDR3 extends over 14 amino acids. The germline gives CDR1 MNHNS, CDR2 SASEGT. CDR3 in DNA: TGTGCCAGCCTCGGACAGGGAGAATGGACTGAAGCTTTCTTT. It yields the protein CASLGQGEWTEAFF.